A single sample gave rise to the 5 T cell receptor beta chains below, sequenced in a study of shared clonotypes between healthy human individuals. The method was immunoSEQ multiplex PCR; TCRdb's version includes in-frame clones alone and lacks a portion of them. The table has about 590,000 clones, around 95% seen once. CD45RO negativity and positive selection for CCR7 defined naive CD8 cells, a population that excluded terminally differentiated effector memory CD45RA+ cells. Sequencing used naive CD8+ T cells sorted from blood. These receptors were obtained from a woman in her twenties or thirties in good health.

The rearrangement joins TRBV27 to TRBJ2-2; 7 nucleotides line up with TRBD2. CDR1 and CDR2 (germline): MNHEY, SMNVEV (reference sequence). V shed 6 bases and J 6 bases; nucleotides not matched to a gene: 7. This CDR3 has 14 amino acids. The CDR3 sequence is CASSPGLVAGELFF. The CDR3 DNA follows: TGTGCCAGCAGCCCTGGACTAGTTGCCGGGGAGCTGTTTTTT.

The chain is built from TRBV28 and TRBJ1-4; D unclear. The V and J ends lost 3 bases and 8 bases respectively, with 4 bases between them. CDR1 and CDR2 from the germline V gene are MDHEN and SYDVKM. The CDR3 spans 11 residues. In nucleotides, the CDR3 is TGTGCCAGCAGTTTCAGCGAAAAACTGTTTTTT. Encoded protein: CASSFSEKLFF.

V and J are TRBV6-5 and TRBJ1-1, with D maybe TRBD1 (5 bases). CDR1 and CDR2 from the germline V gene are MNHEY and SVGAGI. The CDR3 consists of 14 residues. V was shortened by 6 bases and J by 8 bases, with 19 bases between the two germline ends. For the CDR3, the DNA is TGTGCCAGCAGAATAACCGGGACGGCGGGGGAAGCTTTCTTT. Protein product: CASRITGTAGEAFF.

The CDR3 DNA sequence: TGTGCCAGCAGCTTAGGTTCACTGTACCAAGAGACCCAGTACTTC. It translates to CASSLGSLYQETQYF. The V gene is TRBV7-6, the J gene TRBJ2-5; D is uncertain. Trimming pared 1 base from V and 0 bases from J, leaving 9 bases between. This CDR3 contains 15 residues. Germline CDR1 and CDR2: SGHVS and FNYEAQ.

This chain links TRBV25-1 with TRBJ1-5; D is perhaps TRBD1 (5 bases). Germline CDR1 is MGHDK and CDR2 is SYGVNS. The CDR3 consists of 15 residues. V was clipped by 0 bases and J by 3 bases, with 9 bases between them. This CDR3 is CASSEYLGDNQPQHF. The CDR3 nucleotides read TGTGCCAGCAGTGAATATCTAGGGGACAATCAGCCCCAGCATTTT.